A single sample gave rise to the 19 T cell receptor beta chains below, sequenced in a study of Graves' ophthalmopathy and Graves' hyperthyroidism. The TCR beta CDR3 regions underwent amplification from RNA transcripts. HTBI primers served in a first-round RT-PCR, which a second-round multiplex PCR followed. MiXCR, run by TCRdb on the multiplex PCR reads, gives a single entry per CDR3 protein. The sample consists of around 590,000 distinct CDR3 sequences, roughly 39% of them appearing once. Material: peripheral blood or thyroid tissue (not recorded which). The receptors stem from an adult man with Graves' hyperthyroidism.

The chain recombines TRBV4-1 with TRBJ2-2, with D possibly being TRBD1 or TRBD2 (5 bases each). This CDR3 spans 17 amino acids. Germline-derived CDR1 and CDR2 are MGHRA and YSYEKL. Trimming removed 0 bases from V and 0 bases from J, with 11 bases in between. CDR3 residues: CASSQDLGTANTGELFF. The CDR3 bases are TGCGCCAGCAGCCAAGATTTAGGGACGGCGAACACCGGGGAGCTGTTTTTT.

This clonotype was recorded many times. The V call is TRBV6-5, the J call TRBJ2-7; weak D call: TRBD1 (5 bases). Between the trimmed V and J ends, which lost 2 bases and 2 bases, there was a span of 7 bases. The CDR3 spans 13 residues. Germline V CDR1 and CDR2: MNHEY, SVGAGI. The CDR3 sequence: CASSYDRTYEQYF. DNA of the CDR3: TGTGCCAGCAGTTACGACAGAACCTACGAGCAGTACTTC.

As concerns this clonotype: The junction does not match germline at one end; this may be a read error. The V gene is TRBV4-1, the J gene TRBJ2-5; 14 bases agree with TRBD2. The CDR3 consists of 16 residues. CDR1 is MGHRA and CDR2 is YSYEKL in the germline V gene. The CDR3 nucleotides read TGCGCCAGCAGCCAAGGACTAGCGGGAGGGATCGAGACCCAGCACTTC. It is translated as CASSQGLAGGIETQHF.

This clonotype has more than one count but fewer than ten. V usage is TRBV24-1 and J usage is TRBJ1-5, with D perhaps matching TRBD1 (5 bases). This CDR3 has 16 amino acids. Germline V gene lookup returns CDR1 KGHDR and CDR2 SFDVKD. Trimming took 1 base from V and 9 from J, leaving 18 bases between them. CDR3 region: CATSDFKLGVVTPQHF. The DNA for the CDR3 is TGTGCCACCAGTGATTTCAAGCTGGGGGTCGTGACGCCCCAGCATTTT.

This clonotype was seen many times. This chain uses TRBV5-1 with TRBJ2-7, with D possibly TRBD1 on 6 matching bases. Germline V CDR1 and CDR2: SGHRS, YFSETQ. V lost 2 bases and J 7 bases, leaving 13 bases between the germline ends. The CDR3 extends over 13 amino acids. The CDR3 here is CASSLQGMGEQYF. CDR3 bases: TGCGCCAGCAGCTTACAGGGCATGGGTGAGCAGTACTTC. The entire variable domain, with the rest obtained from reference TRBV5-1 and TRBJ2-7, is as follows: KAGVTQTPRYLIKTRGQQVTLSCSPISGHRSVSWYQQTPGQGLQFLFEYFSETQRNKGNFPGRFSGRQFSNSRSEMNVSTLELGDSALYLCASSLQGMGEQYFGPGTRLTVT.

The gene calls are TRBV4-1 and TRBJ2-5; the match to TRBD2 covers 8 bases. The CDR3 loop spans 14 amino acids. Germline V gives CDR1 MGHRA, CDR2 YSYEKL. Trimming at V came to 4 bases and at J to 9 bases, leaving 10 bases not matched to a gene. CDR3 in DNA: TGCGCCAGCAGCCTCAGCGGGAGAATGGAGGCCCAGTACTTC. Protein: CASSLSGRMEAQYF.

The sample holds a few counts of this clonotype. The V and J genes are TRBV9 and TRBJ2-7; 13 nucleotides agree with TRBD2. This CDR3 contains 16 residues. Germline V gives CDR1 SGDLS, CDR2 YYNGEE. Trimming cost V 4 bases and J 5 bases; bases outside gene matches: 9. The DNA for the CDR3 is TGTGCCAGCAGCTTATTGGGACTAGCGGGAAAAAACGAGCAGTACTTC. Residues: CASSLLGLAGKNEQYF. Supplemented by reference TRBV9 and TRBJ2-7, the full variable domain reads DSGVTQTPKHLITATGQRVTLRCSPRSGDLSVYWYQQSLDQGLQFLIQYYNGEERAKGNILERFSAQQFPDLHSELNLSSLELGDSALYFCASSLLGLAGKNEQYFGPGTRLTVT.

This clonotype was picked up many times. V gene TRBV20-1 combines with J gene TRBJ2-7; 7 bases agree with TRBD1. The CDR3 runs 14 residues. Trimming took 0 bases from V and 0 from J; bases not matched to a gene: 2. Germline V gene data show CDR1 as DFQATT and CDR2 as SNEGSKA (reference sequence). CDR3 DNA: TGCAGTGCTAGAGATACAGGGGACTCCTACGAGCAGTACTTC. It codes for CSARDTGDSYEQYF.

The V call is TRBV9, the J call TRBJ1-2; no firm D call. Germline V gives CDR1 SGDLS, CDR2 YYNGEE. V lost 2 bases and J 6 bases, leaving 17 bases between the germline ends. CDR3 size: 15 residues. DNA for the CDR3: TGTGCCAGCAGCGTCGGCGCAGCGGTCGGGGATGGCTACACCTTC. Protein: CASSVGAAVGDGYTF.

This chain joins TRBV6-1 and TRBJ2-2; D might be TRBD2 (6 bases). The CDR3 contains 15 residues. V was shortened by 2 bases and J by 4 bases, with 11 bases between the two germline ends. Germline loops: CDR1 MNHNS, CDR2 SASEGT. In nucleotides, the CDR3 is TGTGCCAGCAGTGAACTTAACGGGGGCACCGGGGAGCTGTTTTTT. This sequence encodes CASSELNGGTGELFF.

This clonotype was observed many times. The rearrangement links TRBV19 to TRBJ2-5; D unresolved. Germline V CDR1 and CDR2: LNHDA, SQIVND (reference sequence). The CDR3 length is 11 residues. V gave up 1 base and J gave up 5 bases, with 2 bases separating them. The CDR3 reads CASSIAETQYF. The CDR3 nucleotides read TGTGCCAGTAGTATAGCGGAGACCCAGTACTTC.

This clonotype showed up many times. This rearrangement joins TRBV19 to TRBJ1-5, with D possibly matching TRBD1 (6 bases). This CDR3 spans 16 amino acids. V shed 1 base and J shed 0 bases, with 10 bases lying between them. CDR1 is LNHDA and CDR2 is SQIVND in the germline V gene (reference sequence). The CDR3 loop is CASSIGQVHSNQPQHF. CDR3 coding DNA: TGTGCCAGTAGTATAGGACAGGTTCATAGCAATCAGCCCCAGCATTTT.

This clonotype showed up many times. This chain uses TRBV7-2 with TRBJ2-7; 9 nucleotides align to TRBD1. Germline lookup yields CDR1 SGHTA and CDR2 FQGNSA. Unmatched junction bases numbered 8, after V lost 7 bases and J lost 4 bases. This CDR3 is built from 14 residues. The CDR3 region has the DNA TGTGCCAGCATGCTAACAGGGGGCTCTTACGAGCAGTACTTC. Protein sequence: CASMLTGGSYEQYF. Full variable domain (remainder filled in from reference TRBV7-2 and TRBJ2-7): GAGVSQSPSNKVTEKGKDVELRCDPISGHTALYWYRQSLGQGLEFLIYFQGNSAPDKSGLPSDRFSAERTGGSVSTLTIQRTQQEDSAVYLCASMLTGGSYEQYFGPGTRLTVT.

This clonotype was picked up a small number of times. The chain carries TRBV19 and TRBJ1-2; TRBD1 matches at 11 bases. The germline V gene encodes CDR1 LNHDA and CDR2 SQIVND (reference sequence). V shed 4 bases, J shed 5 bases, and the junction held 6 bases outside the gene matches. The CDR3 loop spans 15 amino acids. As DNA, the CDR3 is TGTGCCAGTAGTAGCGGACAGGGGGCACGGTATGGCTACACCTTC. Its translation: CASSSGQGARYGYTF.

V gene TRBV19 combines with J gene TRBJ2-2; 11 nucleotides match TRBD2. The CDR3 runs 17 residues. The trim removed 5 bases at V and 7 bases at J, leaving 12 bases unmatched. CDR1 and CDR2 from the germline V gene are LNHDA and SQIVND (reference sequence). The CDR3 DNA reads as TGTGCCAGTAGTCCGAACCGACTAGCGGGGTATGGCGGGGAGCTGTTTTTT. The encoded protein is CASSPNRLAGYGGELFF.

The table lists this clonotype with many counts. This sequence joins TRBV4-1 and TRBJ1-5; TRBD1 matches at 7 bases. After removal of 1 base from V and 6 bases from J, the junction contained 3 bases not matched to a gene. The CDR3 extends over 14 amino acids. Germline V CDR1 and CDR2: MGHRA, YSYEKL. CDR3 region: CASSQVGGVQPQHF. The CDR3 region has the DNA TGCGCCAGCAGCCAAGTAGGGGGCGTTCAGCCCCAGCATTTT.

This clonotype was seen repeatedly, ten times or more. This is likely a read error, given that the CDR3 carries no conserved phenylalanine or tryptophan at its end. The DNA is left out, because the CDR3 cannot be placed on it with certainty; the CDR3 is given as TCRdb lists it. The chain joins TRBV12-3 or TRBV12-4 to TRBJ2-5; the table's D call of TRBD2 was not tested on the DNA. From its first to its last residue, the CDR3 has 12 amino acids. The CDR3 spells CASSLGLAGGLR.

At least ten counts were recorded for this clonotype. The CDR3 nucleotides read TGTGCCAGCAGTACCATGACAGGGATCGTCACTGAAGCTTTCTTT. It yields the protein CASSTMTGIVTEAFF. The rearrangement joins TRBV6-2 or TRBV6-3 to TRBJ1-1; 7 nucleotides match TRBD1. J was trimmed by 4 bases and V by 5 bases; bases with no gene match: 10. The length of the CDR3 is 15 residues. Germline CDR1 reads MNHEY; CDR2 reads SVGEGT.

This clonotype was counted many times. The CDR3 reads CSARFGGNQPQHF. DNA for the CDR3: TGCAGTGCTAGGTTTGGGGGAAATCAGCCCCAGCATTTT. This chain uses TRBV20-1 with TRBJ1-5, with D perhaps TRBD1 (5 bases). The CDR3 loop spans 13 amino acids. V was shortened by 3 bases and J by 4 bases, with 10 bases between the two germline ends. Germline lookup yields CDR1 DFQATT and CDR2 SNEGSKA (reference sequence).